Given below is one T cell receptor (beta chain) in context. Antigen unknown. The entry originates in a study of PD-1 blockade in classical Hodgkin lymphoma. Looking at the study overall: Patients were given intravenous nivolumab, 3 mg/kg, every 2 weeks. Study-wide results and caveats: CD4+ TCR diversity rose significantly by C4D1, and CD8+ TCR diversity did not. Prior to therapy, complete responders displayed diversity much like that of newly diagnosed patients. Individuals initiating nivolumab under 1 year after ASCT were excluded.

Assay: immunoSEQ multiplex PCR; the TCRdb copy retains only in-frame clones and omits some. The sample records roughly 40,000 clones, 55% to 75% being singletons. This CDR3 is built from 16 residues. The trim removed 1 base at V and 7 bases at J, leaving 9 bases unmatched. Germline values: CDR1 SGHTA, CDR2 FQGNSA. Every patient had relapsed following autologous stem cell transplantation, and cohorts differed in brentuximab vedotin exposure. The V and J genes are TRBV7-2 and TRBJ2-1; the match to TRBD2 covers 8 bases. The clonotype originates from a human donor with classical Hodgkin lymphoma. Sequencing used peripheral blood mononuclear cells (PBMCs), obtained at baseline. CDR3 nucleotides: TGTGCCAGCAGCTTAGTTCCGAAACGGGAGGGTAATGAGCAGTTCTTC. This encodes CASSLVPKREGNEQFF.